This T cell receptor beta chain is from a study of T cell responses to AZD1222 COVID-19 vaccine. This CDR3 is built from 15 residues. The germline V gene encodes CDR1 GTSNPN and CDR2 SVGIG (reference sequence). V shed 2 bases and J shed 4 bases, with 17 bases lying between them. This clone was seen once. This table comes from immunoSEQ multiplex PCR, and its TCRdb copy is limited to in-frame clones, with some not included. Of 130,000 to 150,000 clones in the sample, nearly 90% are singletons; the top ten hold 4.5% to 5.5%. The chain employs TRBV30 and TRBJ1-1, with a possible D match to TRBD1 (5 bases). The source material was peripheral blood, sampled 28 days after the second dose of the MenACWY control vaccine. The receptor's source is an adult who received the MenACWY meningococcal vaccine as a control. The CDR3 is CAWSRRQGSGTEAFF. CDR3 sequence (DNA): TGTGCCTGGAGTAGAAGGCAGGGAAGTGGCACTGAAGCTTTCTTT.